This paragraph reports one TCR beta chain. The CDR3 contains 16 residues. Germline V CDR1 and CDR2: MGHRA, YSYEKL. V was pared by 1 base and J by 4 bases, with 8 bases of the junction left unmatched. TCRdb's copy holds only in-frame clones and misses some; the assay was immunoSEQ multiplex PCR. The data contain approximately 45,000 clones, about 85% of them singletons. The sample originates from a study of blood T cell repertoires in COVID-19. Looking at the study overall: From the United States, Italy and Spain came samples of acute and convalescent COVID-19. T cells, B-cell-depleted T cells, or PBMCs provided the cDNA or gDNA that served as material.

The chain combines TRBV4-1 with TRBJ2-5; 8 nucleotides align to TRBD2. The receptor's source is a human donor in a cohort sampled during active COVID-19. The specimen was peripheral blood. Here the CDR3 DNA reads TGCGCCAGCAGCCAAGGTTTCGGGGGGGCCGGAGAGACCCAGTACTTC. This sequence encodes CASSQGFGGAGETQYF.